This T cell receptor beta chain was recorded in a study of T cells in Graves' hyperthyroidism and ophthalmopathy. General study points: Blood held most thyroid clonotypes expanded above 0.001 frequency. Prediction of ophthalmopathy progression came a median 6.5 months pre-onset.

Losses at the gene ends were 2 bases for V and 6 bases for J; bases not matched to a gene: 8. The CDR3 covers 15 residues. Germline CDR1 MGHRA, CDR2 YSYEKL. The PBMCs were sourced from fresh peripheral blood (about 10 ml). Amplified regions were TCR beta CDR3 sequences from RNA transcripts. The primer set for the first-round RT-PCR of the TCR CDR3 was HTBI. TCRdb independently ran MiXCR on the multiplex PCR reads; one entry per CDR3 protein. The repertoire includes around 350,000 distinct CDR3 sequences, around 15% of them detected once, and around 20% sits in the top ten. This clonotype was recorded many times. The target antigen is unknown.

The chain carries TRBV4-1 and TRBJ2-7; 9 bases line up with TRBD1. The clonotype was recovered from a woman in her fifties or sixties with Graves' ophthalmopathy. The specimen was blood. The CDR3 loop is CASSQLAGTGFEQYF. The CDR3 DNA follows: TGCGCCAGCAGCCAACTTGCGGGGACAGGGTTCGAGCAGTACTTC.